This T cell receptor beta chain was captured in a study of technical replicates of blood from several donors. This clone appeared a single time. The data were produced by immunoSEQ multiplex PCR, yet TCRdb's version contains in-frame clones alone and is incomplete. Of 75,000 to 100,000 clones listed, roughly 94% were seen once; the top ten hold about 0.4%. The sequenced sample consisted of T cells isolated from PBMCs. This receptor was taken from a human donor in good health.

The CDR3 DNA reads TGTGCCAGCAGCTCCCGACTGGGCGGGAGTTCCACAGATACGCAGTATTTT. This gives the protein CASSSRLGGSSTDTQYF. The chain has TRBV14 and TRBJ2-3; TRBD2 agrees at 7 bases. V lost 5 bases, J lost 2 bases, and 13 bases stayed unmatched. Germline V gives CDR1 SGHDN, CDR2 FVKESK. The length of the CDR3 is 17 residues.